The clone carrying this T cell receptor (beta chain) was detected ten times or more. Its target is not known. This specimen comes from a study of human T cells and chemical hapten exposure. Study-wide background: On the upper back, patch tests were applied with 0.01% DPC and read at 6 days. The study's findings and limits: TCRs at a frequency above 1 in 1000 stayed unchanged with DPC sensitization. Patch test score was positively correlated with the counts of TCRs that had expanded at PT1.

Time point denoted: pre-sensitization, week 0. The treatment here: therapeutic diphenylcyclopropenone sensitization with weekly scalp DPC. Separate cDNA molecules received unique molecular identifiers, which the library attached to them. From the RACE reads, TCRdb called clonotypes with MiXCR, one entry per CDR3 protein. The sample lists about 270,000 distinct CDR3 sequences, approximately 7.5% occurring once. The length of the CDR3 is 14 residues. Trimming cost V 5 bases and J 8 bases, with 16 bases left between them. The germline V gene has CDR1 SGDLS and CDR2 YYNGEE. The sequence was obtained from a man aged 18 to 29 with alopecia areata. Some clones in this sample may be carry-over from other donors' samples. The genes are TRBV9 and TRBJ1-4; D not resolved. Sequencing was performed on whole blood, taken in connection with sensitization to the hapten diphenylcyclopropenone (DPC). CDR3 protein: CASRRNQEGEKLFF. The CDR3 nucleotides read TGTGCCAGCAGACGAAACCAAGAGGGAGAAAAACTGTTTTTT.